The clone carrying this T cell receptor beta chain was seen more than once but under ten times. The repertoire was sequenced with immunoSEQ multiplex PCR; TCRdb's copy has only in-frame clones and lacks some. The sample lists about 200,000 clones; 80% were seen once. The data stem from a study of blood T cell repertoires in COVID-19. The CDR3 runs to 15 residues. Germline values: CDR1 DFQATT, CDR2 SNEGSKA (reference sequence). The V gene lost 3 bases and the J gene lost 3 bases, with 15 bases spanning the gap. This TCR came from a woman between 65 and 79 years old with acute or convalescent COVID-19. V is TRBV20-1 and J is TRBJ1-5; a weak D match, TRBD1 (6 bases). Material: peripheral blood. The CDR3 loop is CSASKGGVVNQPQHF. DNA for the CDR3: TGCAGTGCTAGTAAGGGGGGGGTTGTCAATCAGCCCCAGCATTTT.